This TCR beta chain is from a study of T-cell reconstitution after alpha-beta-depleted transplantation in children. This clonotype occurred a few times. Per germline, CDR1 DFQATT and CDR2 SNEGSKA (reference sequence). The CDR3 has 13 amino acids. V lost 1 base and J 6 bases, leaving 12 bases between the germline ends. Unique molecular identifiers were incorporated when the TCRbeta library was constructed. TCRdb used MiXCR to reprocess the PCR reads, holding one entry per CDR3 protein. The table has about 610,000 distinct CDR3 sequences, roughly a tenth seen once. The chain couples TRBV20-1 to TRBJ1-1; no definite D call. The source is a human donor who donated a stem cell graft to a child with acute myeloid leukemia. This specimen was PBMCs from the stem cell graft donor, taken from the stem cell graft. CDR3 loop: CSARGGNLAEAFF. DNA for the CDR3: TGCAGTGCTAGAGGGGGAAATCTTGCTGAAGCTTTCTTT.